The sequence of this T cell receptor (beta chain) was determined in a study of T cells and copy number aberrations in small-cell lung cancer. All donors were smokers or heavy second-hand smokers. This CDR3 region has 17 residues. Germline CDR1 and CDR2: SGDLS and YYNGEE. J lost 6 bases, V lost 4 bases, and 12 bases had no gene match. Whole-study results and caveats: All specimens were formalin-fixed paraffin-embedded tissue, which is known to introduce sequencing artifacts. Adjacent lung showed higher T-cell richness and clonality than tumors; density difference nonsignificant.

Sequencing used immunoSEQ multiplex PCR; TCRdb keeps in-frame clones, though not all of them. This sample yields 9,500 to 10,000 clones, of which roughly 79% are seen a single time; about a third belongs to the top ten. For this clone: As yet, its antigen is unknown.

The sequenced material came from normal tissue next to the tumor. This sequence joins TRBV9 and TRBJ1-5; TRBD1 matches at 11 bases. The TCR sequence derives from a man in his fifties or sixties with small cell lung cancer. The CDR3 reads CASSRGLGTGGSQPQHF. The CDR3 bases are TGTGCCAGCAGCCGTGGGCTAGGGACAGGGGGAAGTCAGCCCCAGCATTTT.